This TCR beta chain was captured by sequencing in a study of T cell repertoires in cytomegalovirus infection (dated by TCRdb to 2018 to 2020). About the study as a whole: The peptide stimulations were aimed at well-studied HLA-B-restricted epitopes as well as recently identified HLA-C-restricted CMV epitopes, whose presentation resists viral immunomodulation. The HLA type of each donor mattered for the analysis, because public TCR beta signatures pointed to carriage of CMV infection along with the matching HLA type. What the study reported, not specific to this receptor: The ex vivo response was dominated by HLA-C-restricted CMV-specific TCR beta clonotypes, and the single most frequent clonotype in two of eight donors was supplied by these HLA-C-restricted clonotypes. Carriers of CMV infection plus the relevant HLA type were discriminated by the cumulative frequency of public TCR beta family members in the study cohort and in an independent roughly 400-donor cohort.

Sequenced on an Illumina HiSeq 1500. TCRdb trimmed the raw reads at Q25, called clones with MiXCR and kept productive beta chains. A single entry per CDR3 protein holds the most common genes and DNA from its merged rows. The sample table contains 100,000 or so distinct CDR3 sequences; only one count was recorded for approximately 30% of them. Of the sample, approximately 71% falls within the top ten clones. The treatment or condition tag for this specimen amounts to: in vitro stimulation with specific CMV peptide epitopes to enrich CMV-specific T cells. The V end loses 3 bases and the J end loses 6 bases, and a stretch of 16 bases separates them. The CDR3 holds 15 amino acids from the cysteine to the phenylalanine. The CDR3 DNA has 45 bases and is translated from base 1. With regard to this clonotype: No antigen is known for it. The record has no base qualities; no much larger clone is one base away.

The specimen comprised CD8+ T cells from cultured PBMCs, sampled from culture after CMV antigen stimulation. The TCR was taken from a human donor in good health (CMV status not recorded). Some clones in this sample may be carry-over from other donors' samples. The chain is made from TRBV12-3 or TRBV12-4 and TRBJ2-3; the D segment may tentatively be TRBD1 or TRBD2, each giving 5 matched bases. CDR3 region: CASSLMGPPTDTQYF. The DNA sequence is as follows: TGTGCCAGCAGTTTGATGGGACCACCGACGGATACGCAGTATTTT.